The source of this TCR beta chain is a study of blood T cell repertoires in COVID-19. Study in general: PBMCs, B-cell-depleted T cells, or T cells provided the cDNA or gDNA that made up the material.

Original data processing: Estimation of nucleated cell counts relied on the amplification of reference gene primers. Only in-frame clones appear in the TCRdb table, and some are missing; sequencing was by immunoSEQ multiplex PCR. V and J calls and clone size follow that table, whereas D and trimming were derived from the DNA. The sample has approximately 500,000 clones, approximately 92% seen once. The CDR3 runs to 14 residues. The germline CDR1 and CDR2 sequences are MNHNY and SVGAGI (reference sequence). V lost 0 bases and J lost 8, with 13 bases in between. During active infection, Seattle patients enrolled and were then monitored through disease.

This TCR was recovered from a man between 18 and 29 years old with COVID-19, enrolled during active disease. This sequence joins TRBV6-6 and TRBJ1-2; D is unresolved. The specimen was peripheral blood. CDR3 bases: TGTGCCAGCAGTTACTCCTTCCGGGAAGGGGGCTACACCTTC. As protein: CASSYSFREGGYTF.